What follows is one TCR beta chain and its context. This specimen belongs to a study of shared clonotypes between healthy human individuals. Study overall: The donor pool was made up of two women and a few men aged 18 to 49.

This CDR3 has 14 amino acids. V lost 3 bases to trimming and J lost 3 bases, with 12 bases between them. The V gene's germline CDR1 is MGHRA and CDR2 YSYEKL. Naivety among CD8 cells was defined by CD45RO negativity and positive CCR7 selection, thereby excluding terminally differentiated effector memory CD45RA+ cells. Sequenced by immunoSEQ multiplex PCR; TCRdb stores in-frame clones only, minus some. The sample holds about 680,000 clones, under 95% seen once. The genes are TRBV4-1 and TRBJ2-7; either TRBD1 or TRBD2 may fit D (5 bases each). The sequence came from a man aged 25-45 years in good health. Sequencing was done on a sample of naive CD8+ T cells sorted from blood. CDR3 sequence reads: CASSHRDGYYEQYF. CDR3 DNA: TGCGCCAGCAGCCACCGGGACGGATACTACGAGCAGTACTTC.